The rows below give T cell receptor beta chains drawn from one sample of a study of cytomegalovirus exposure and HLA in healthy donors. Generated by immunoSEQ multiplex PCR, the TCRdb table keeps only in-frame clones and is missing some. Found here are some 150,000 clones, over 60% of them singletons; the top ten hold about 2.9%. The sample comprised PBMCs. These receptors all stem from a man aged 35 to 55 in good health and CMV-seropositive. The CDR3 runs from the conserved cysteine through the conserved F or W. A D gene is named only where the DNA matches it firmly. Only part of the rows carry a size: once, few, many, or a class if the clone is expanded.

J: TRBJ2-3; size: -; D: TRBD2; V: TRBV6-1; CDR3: CASSDWTSGRWGGTDTQYF; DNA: TGTGCCAGCAGTGATTGGACTAGCGGCAGATGGGGCGGAACAGATACGCAGTATTTT
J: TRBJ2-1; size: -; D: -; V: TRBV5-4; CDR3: CASSPQGGTRSPNEQFF; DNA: TGTGCCAGCAGCCCTCAGGGGGGGACTAGATCGCCCAATGAGCAGTTCTTC
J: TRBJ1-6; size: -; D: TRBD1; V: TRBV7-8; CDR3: CASSADRGNSPLHF; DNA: TGTGCCAGCAGCGCGGACAGGGGGAATTCACCCCTCCACTTT
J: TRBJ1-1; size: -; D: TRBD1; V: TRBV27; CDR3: CASSLVQGAYTEAFF; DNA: TGTGCCAGCAGTTTAGTACAGGGGGCTTACACTGAAGCTTTCTTT
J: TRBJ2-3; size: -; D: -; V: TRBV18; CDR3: CASSPLKSRDTDTQYF; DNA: TGTGCCAGCTCACCTTTAAAGTCCCGGGACACAGATACGCAGTATTTT
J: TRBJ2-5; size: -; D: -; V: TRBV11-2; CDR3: CASSLEVRVEETQYF; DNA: TGTGCCAGCAGCTTAGAGGTCAGGGTAGAAGAGACCCAGTACTTC
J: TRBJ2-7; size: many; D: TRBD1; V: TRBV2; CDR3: CASNGQGANREQYF; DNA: TGTGCCAGCAACGGACAGGGGGCAAATCGCGAGCAGTACTTC
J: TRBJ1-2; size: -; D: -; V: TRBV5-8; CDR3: CASSLAAADYGYTF; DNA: TGTGCCAGCAGCTTGGCGGCGGCGGACTATGGCTACACCTTC
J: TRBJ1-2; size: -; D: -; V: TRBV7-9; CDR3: CSSSLEGTSHGYTF; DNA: TGTTCCAGCAGCTTAGAAGGGACATCGCATGGCTACACCTTC
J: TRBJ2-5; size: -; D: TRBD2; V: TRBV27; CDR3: CASSLSREGLLGFETQYF; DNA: TGTGCCAGCAGTTTATCGCGGGAGGGCCTTTTGGGCTTCGAGACCCAGTACTTC
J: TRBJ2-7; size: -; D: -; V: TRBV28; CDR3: CASSSAPRYEQYF; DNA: TGTGCCAGCAGTTCCGCCCCTAGGTACGAGCAGTACTTC
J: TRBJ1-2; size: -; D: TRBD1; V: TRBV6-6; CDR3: CASTLQGFGGYTF; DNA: TGTGCCAGCACTCTACAGGGGTTCGGAGGCTACACCTTC
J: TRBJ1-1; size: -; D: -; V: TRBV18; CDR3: CASSPDGGNTEAFF; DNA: TGTGCCAGCTCACCGGACGGAGGGAACACTGAAGCTTTCTTT
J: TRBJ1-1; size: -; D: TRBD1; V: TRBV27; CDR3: CASSRTGGEAFF; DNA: TGTGCCAGCAGTAGGACAGGGGGTGAAGCTTTCTTT
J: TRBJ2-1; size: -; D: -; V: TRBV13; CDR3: CASSLTASRDEQFF; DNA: TGTGCCAGCAGCTTAACGGCTAGCAGAGATGAGCAGTTCTTC
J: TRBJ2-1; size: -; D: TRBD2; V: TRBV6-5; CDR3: CASSYSLAGGVAFF; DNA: TGTGCCAGCAGTTACTCACTAGCGGGGGGAGTGGCGTTCTTC
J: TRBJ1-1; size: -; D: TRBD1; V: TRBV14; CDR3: CASSRQGYTEAFF; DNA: TGTGCCAGCAGTCGACAGGGTTACACTGAAGCTTTCTTT
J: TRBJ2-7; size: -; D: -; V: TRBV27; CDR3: CASSLREAGMGYEQYF; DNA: TGTGCCAGCAGTTTAAGGGAGGCGGGAATGGGCTACGAGCAGTACTTC
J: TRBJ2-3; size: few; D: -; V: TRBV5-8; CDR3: CASSLDRVDTQYF; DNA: TGTGCCAGCAGCTTGGACAGGGTTGACACGCAGTATTTT
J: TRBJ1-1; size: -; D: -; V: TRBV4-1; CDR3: CASSPLPGNTEAFF; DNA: TGCGCCAGCAGCCCCCTCCCGGGGAACACTGAAGCTTTCTTT
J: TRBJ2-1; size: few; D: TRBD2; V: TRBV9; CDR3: CASSVGPPAGGNYNEQFF; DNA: TGTGCCAGCAGCGTAGGCCCACCCGCGGGAGGAAACTACAATGAGCAGTTCTTC
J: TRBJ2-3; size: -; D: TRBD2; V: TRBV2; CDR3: CASSEGGTPSDTQYF; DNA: TGTGCCAGCAGTGAGGGGGGGACCCCCTCCGATACGCAGTATTTT
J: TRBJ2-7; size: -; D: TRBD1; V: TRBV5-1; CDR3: CASSLTGDPLYEQYF; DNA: TGCGCCAGCAGCTTAACAGGGGATCCACTTTACGAGCAGTACTTC
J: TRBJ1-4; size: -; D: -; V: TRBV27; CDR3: CASSLGTRSLGVNEKLFF; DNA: TGTGCCAGCAGTTTGGGGACAAGGAGTTTGGGAGTTAATGAAAAACTGTTTTTT
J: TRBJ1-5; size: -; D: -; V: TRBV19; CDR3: CASSTSLNQPQHF; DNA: TGTGCCAGTAGTACGTCTCTCAATCAGCCCCAGCATTTT
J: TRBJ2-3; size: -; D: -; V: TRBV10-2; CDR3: CASSPGLSGTQYF; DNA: TGCGCCAGCAGCCCGGGCCTTAGCGGTACGCAGTATTTT
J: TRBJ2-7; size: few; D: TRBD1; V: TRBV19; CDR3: CASSAFPGQGKYEQYF; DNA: TGTGCCAGTAGTGCGTTTCCGGGACAGGGGAAATACGAGCAGTACTTC
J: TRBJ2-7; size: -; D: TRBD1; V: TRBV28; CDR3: CASRQEQTGDEQYF; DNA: TGTGCCAGCAGGCAAGAGCAGACAGGGGACGAGCAGTACTTC
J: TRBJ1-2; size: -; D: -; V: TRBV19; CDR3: CASGRRSNYGYTF; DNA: TGTGCCAGTGGAAGGAGGAGTAACTATGGCTACACCTTC
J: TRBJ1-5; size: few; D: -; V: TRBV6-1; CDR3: CASSEKGLGVSNQPQHF; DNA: TGTGCCAGCAGTGAAAAGGGACTGGGGGTTAGCAATCAGCCCCAGCATTTT
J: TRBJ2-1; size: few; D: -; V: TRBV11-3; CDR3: CASSHRGEQFF; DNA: TGTGCCAGCAGCCATAGAGGTGAGCAGTTCTTC
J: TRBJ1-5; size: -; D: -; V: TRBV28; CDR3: CASSSPTGSNQPQHF; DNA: TGTGCCAGCAGTTCTCCGACGGGGAGCAATCAGCCCCAGCATTTT
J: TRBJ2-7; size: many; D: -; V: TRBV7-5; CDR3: CARSFTVQGKGYEQYF; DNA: TGTGCCAGAAGCTTCACCGTACAGGGAAAGGGCTACGAGCAGTACTTC
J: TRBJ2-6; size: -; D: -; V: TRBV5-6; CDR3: CASSLRLAYSGANVLTF; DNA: TGTGCCAGCAGCTTGAGATTAGCCTACTCTGGGGCCAACGTCCTGACTTTC
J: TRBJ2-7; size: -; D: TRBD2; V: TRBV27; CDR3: CASSKPGLAGYEQYF; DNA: TGTGCCAGCAGCAAACCGGGACTAGCTGGCTACGAGCAGTACTTC
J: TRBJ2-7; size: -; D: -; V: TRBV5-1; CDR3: CASSPLVDFNEQYF; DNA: TGCGCCAGCAGCCCTCTCGTGGACTTTAACGAGCAGTACTTC
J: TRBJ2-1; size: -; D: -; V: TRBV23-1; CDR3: CASSQSQARAVYNEQFF; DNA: TGCGCCAGCAGTCAATCGCAGGCGAGGGCCGTCTACAATGAGCAGTTCTTC
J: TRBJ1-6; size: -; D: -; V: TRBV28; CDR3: CASRYTGSSYNSPLHF; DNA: TGTGCCAGCAGATACACAGGGAGCTCCTATAATTCACCCCTCCACTTT
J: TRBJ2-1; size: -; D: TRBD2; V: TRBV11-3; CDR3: CASSLGLASYNEQFF; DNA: TGTGCCAGCAGCTTGGGACTAGCCTCCTACAATGAGCAGTTCTTC
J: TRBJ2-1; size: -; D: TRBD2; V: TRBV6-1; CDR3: CASSVGLAGRYNEQFF; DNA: TGTGCCAGCAGTGTGGGACTAGCGGGGAGATACAATGAGCAGTTCTTC
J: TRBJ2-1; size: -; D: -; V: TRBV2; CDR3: CASTVGLFDNEQFF; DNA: TGTGCCAGCACTGTTGGACTATTCGACAATGAGCAGTTCTTC
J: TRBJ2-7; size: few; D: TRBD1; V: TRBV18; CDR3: CASSPDRGFDEQYF; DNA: TGTGCCAGCTCGCCGGACAGGGGCTTCGACGAGCAGTACTTC
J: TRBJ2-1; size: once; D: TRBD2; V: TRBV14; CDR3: CASSLGLAGQAEQFF; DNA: TGTGCCAGCAGCCTCGGACTAGCGGGGCAGGCTGAGCAGTTCTTC
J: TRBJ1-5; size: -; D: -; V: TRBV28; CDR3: CASSFTGQQPQHF; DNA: TGTGCCAGCAGTTTTACAGGACAACAGCCCCAGCATTTT
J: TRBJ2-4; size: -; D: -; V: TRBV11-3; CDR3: CASSLAGSNIQYF; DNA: TGTGCCAGCAGCTTAGCCGGTTCAAACATTCAGTACTTC
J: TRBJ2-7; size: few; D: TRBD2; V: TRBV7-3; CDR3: CASSQGGSYEQYF; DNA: TGTGCCAGCAGCCAGGGAGGGTCCTACGAGCAGTACTTC
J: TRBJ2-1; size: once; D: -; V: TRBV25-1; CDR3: CASRGAGSSYNEQFF; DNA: TGTGCCAGTCGAGGGGCGGGGAGCTCCTACAATGAGCAGTTCTTC
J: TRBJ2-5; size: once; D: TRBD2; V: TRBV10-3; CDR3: CAIRAGLAEETQYF; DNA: TGTGCCATCAGGGCGGGACTAGCGGAAGAGACCCAGTACTTC
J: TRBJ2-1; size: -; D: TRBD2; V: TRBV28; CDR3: CASPPGLADNEQFF; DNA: TGTGCCAGCCCCCCGGGACTAGCAGACAATGAGCAGTTCTTC
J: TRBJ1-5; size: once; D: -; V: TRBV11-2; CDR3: CASSWGGSNQPQHF; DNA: TGTGCCAGCAGCTGGGGGGGGAGCAATCAGCCCCAGCATTTT
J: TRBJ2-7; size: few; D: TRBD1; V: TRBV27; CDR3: CASRLNRGLGYEQYF; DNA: TGTGCCAGCAGGCTAAACAGGGGGCTAGGGTACGAGCAGTACTTC